Following are 3 T cell receptor beta chains from one sample sequenced in a study of cytomegalovirus exposure and HLA in healthy donors listed by TCRdb under 2017. The library was prepared using the immunoSEQ multiplex PCR assay. For the multiplex PCR, a mixture combining 60 forward primers for TCR Vbeta segments and 13 reverse primers for TCR Jbeta segments was used. TCRdb holds this immuneACCESS table with in-frame rearrangements only. Some clones are missing; in checked studies, unresolved V genes explain under half, and the rest has no known cause. In all, the sample holds 150,000 to 200,000 clones, and approximately 82% of those were seen once. Together, the top ten hold 1.5% to 2% of the sample. The specimen sequenced was PBMCs. The receptors originated from a woman younger than 35 in good health and CMV-seronegative.

The gene calls are TRBV30 and TRBJ2-7; 9 nucleotides match TRBD2. Germline lookup yields CDR1 GTSNPN and CDR2 SVGIG (reference sequence). The CDR3 is 13 residues long. Trimming took 7 bases from V and 0 from J; bases not matched to a gene: 4. This CDR3 is CASGGGVSYEQYF. CDR3 nucleotides: TGTGCCTCCGGCGGGGGGGTCTCCTACGAGCAGTACTTC.

The CDR3 DNA reads TGTGCCAGCAGCCCCCCCCGGGACACCGGGGAGCTGTTTTTT. Amino acids: CASSPPRDTGELFF. The chain has TRBV7-2 and TRBJ2-2; no clear D. Between the trimmed V and J ends, which lost 5 bases and 3 bases, there was a span of 10 bases. Germline V gene data show CDR1 as SGHTA and CDR2 as FQGNSA. This CDR3 comprises 14 residues.

This sequence joins TRBV10-2 and TRBJ2-7; D is undetermined. This CDR3 spans 12 amino acids. Trimming left V 5 bases short and J 2 bases short, with 7 bases between. In germline, CDR1 is WSHSY, CDR2 SAAADI. CDR3 bases: TGCGCCAGCAGTCACAGCACCTACGAGCAGTACTTC. Amino acids: CASSHSTYEQYF.